The 20 T cell receptor beta chains listed next were all sequenced from one sample in a study of T cell repertoires in cytomegalovirus infection. TCRdb passed the reads through MiXCR, listing each CDR3 protein once. The data show under 800,000 distinct CDR3 sequences, approximately 24% seen once. The source material was CD8+ T cells from PBMCs. The receptors originated from a human donor in good health (CMV status not recorded). Some clones in this sample may be carry-over from other donors' samples.

This clonotype has a handful of counts. The J gene is TRBJ1-2, the V gene TRBV13; D remains ambiguous. Germline CDR1 reads PRHDT; CDR2 reads FYEKMQ (reference sequence). Trimming left V 5 bases short and J 3 bases short, with 10 bases between. The length of the CDR3 is 13 residues. CDR3 sequence reads: CASSATRDYGYTF. CDR3 coding DNA: TGTGCCAGCAGCGCGACTCGGGACTATGGCTACACCTTC.

This chain uses TRBV7-9 with TRBJ2-2, with unresolved D. Germline CDR1 reads SEHNR; CDR2 reads FQNEAQ (reference sequence). The CDR3 extends over 15 amino acids. The ends were cut back, 1 base at V and 2 bases at J, with 8 bases in the middle. Here the CDR3 DNA reads TGTGCCAGCAGCTTAGGGGAAGCCAACACCGGGGAGCTGTTTTTT. Translation gives CASSLGEANTGELFF. Full variable domain (outside the CDR3, taken from reference TRBV7-9 and TRBJ2-2): DTGVSQNPRHKITKRGQNVTFRCDPISEHNRLYWYRQTLGQGPEFLTYFQNEAQLEKSRLLSDRFSAERPKGSFSTLEIQRTEQGDSAMYLCASSLGEANTGELFFGEGSRLTVL.

The chain employs TRBV27 and TRBJ2-3; D may be TRBD2 (5 bases). The CDR3 is 15 residues long. The V gene lost 5 bases and the J gene lost 1 base, with 13 bases spanning the gap. Germline values: CDR1 MNHEY, CDR2 SMNVEV (reference sequence). Here the CDR3 DNA reads TGTGCCAGCAGTCCTATCGCGGAGGGCACAGATACGCAGTATTTT. Protein sequence: CASSPIAEGTDTQYF.

This clonotype was seen repeatedly, ten times or more. The chain uses TRBV12-3 or TRBV12-4 and TRBJ2-1, with TRBD2 matching over 7 bases. This CDR3 contains 12 residues. V lost 6 bases and J lost 5; bases outside the gene matches: 1. CDR3 bases: TGTGCCAGCAGGGGGGGGAACAATGAGCAGTTCTTC. Its protein product is CASRGGNNEQFF.

The sample holds a few counts of this clonotype. V usage is TRBV7-9 and J usage is TRBJ2-1; unclear D gene. Germline V gene lookup returns CDR1 SEHNR and CDR2 FQNEAQ (reference sequence). Trimming removed 1 base from V and 8 bases from J, with 6 bases in between. CDR3 size: 12 residues. CDR3 sequence: CASSLDIYEQFF. CDR3 DNA sequence: TGTGCCAGCAGCTTAGACATCTATGAGCAGTTCTTC. The full variable domain, in which reference TRBV7-9 and TRBJ2-1 provide the parts outside the CDR3, is DTGVSQNPRHKITKRGQNVTFRCDPISEHNRLYWYRQTLGQGPEFLTYFQNEAQLEKSRLLSDRFSAERPKGSFSTLEIQRTEQGDSAMYLCASSLDIYEQFFGPGTRLTVL.

This clonotype came up many times. The chain carries TRBV7-8 and TRBJ2-2; 7 bases are a match to TRBD1. The CDR3 runs 14 residues. The germline CDR1 and CDR2 sequences are SGHVS and FQNEAQ. Trimming removed 4 bases from V and 6 bases from J; junction bases left unmatched: 5. The CDR3 reads CASSSSGGAGELFF. CDR3 nucleotides: TGTGCCAGCAGCTCATCAGGGGGTGCCGGGGAGCTGTTTTTT.

The chain recombines TRBV20-1 with TRBJ2-7; the D gene is possibly TRBD1 (6 bases). Germline V lookup: CDR1 DFQATT, CDR2 SNEGSKA (reference sequence). The CDR3 loop spans 13 amino acids. Trimming removed 1 base from V and 4 bases from J, with 11 bases in between. CDR3 amino acids: CSARAPDRYEQYV. The CDR3, as DNA: TGCAGTGCTAGAGCCCCCGACAGGTACGAGCAGTACGTC.

This clonotype has a count of ten or more. The genes are TRBV28 and TRBJ1-5, with a tentative D call TRBD1 (6 bases). The CDR3 runs to 13 residues. The germline CDR1 and CDR2 sequences are MDHEN and SYDVKM. The V gene lost 8 bases and the J gene lost 5 bases, with 13 bases spanning the gap. The CDR3 here is CASCKQGDQPQHF. Written as DNA, the CDR3 is TGTGCCAGCTGTAAACAGGGTGATCAGCCCCAGCATTTT.

This clonotype was observed many times. This chain uses TRBV11-2 with TRBJ1-1; no clear D gene. Trimming took 3 bases from V and 4 from J, leaving 12 bases between them. The CDR3 covers 14 residues. Germline lookup yields CDR1 SGHAT and CDR2 FQNNGV. The CDR3 spells CASSLGFPSTEAFF. For the CDR3, the DNA is TGTGCCAGCAGCTTGGGGTTTCCGAGCACTGAAGCTTTCTTT.

This clonotype occurred many times. The genes are TRBV12-3 or TRBV12-4 and TRBJ2-5; 8 positions match TRBD1. V was clipped by 5 bases and J by 5 bases; unmatched bases: 7. This CDR3 is 14 amino acids long. The CDR3 sequence: CASSPRTGRETQYF. In DNA, the CDR3 is TGTGCCAGCAGTCCCAGGACAGGGAGGGAGACCCAGTACTTC.

Regarding this clonotype: One end of the junction does not line up with germline, which may come from a read error. V gene TRBV2 combines with J gene TRBJ2-2, with 7 bases identical to TRBD1. The CDR3 totals 13 residues. The V gene's germline CDR1 is SNHLY and CDR2 FYNNEI. CDR3 DNA sequence: TGTGCCAGCGACAGGGTTGACACCGGGGAGCTGGTTTTT. Protein: CASDRVDTGELVF.

This clonotype occurred a few times. The chain employs TRBV20-1 and TRBJ2-2, with D possibly being TRBD1 (6 bases). V was cut by 1 base and J by 6 bases, with 9 bases left in between. This CDR3 is built from 13 residues. Germline CDR1 is DFQATT and CDR2 is SNEGSKA (reference sequence). CDR3 sequence: CSARVEGAGELFF. The CDR3 nucleotides are TGCAGTGCTAGAGTTGAGGGGGCCGGGGAGCTGTTTTTT.

Ten or more counts support this clonotype. This sequence joins TRBV28 and TRBJ1-6; D ambiguous. Per the germline V gene, CDR1 is MDHEN and CDR2 is SYDVKM. Trimming cost V 4 bases and J 1 base, with 14 bases left between them. The CDR3 runs 17 residues. In DNA form, the CDR3 reads TGTGCCAGCAGTTCAGAGAGGGATGGGTCCTATAATTCACCCCTCCACTTT. Translating gives CASSSERDGSYNSPLHF.

This chain uses TRBV29-1 with TRBJ2-2; D is possibly TRBD1 (6 bases). This CDR3 spans 15 amino acids. Looked up from germline, CDR1 is SQVTM and CDR2 is ANQGSEA. Trimming removed 6 bases from V and 1 base from J, with 15 bases in between. The CDR3 loop is CSVTTGPQNTGELFF. Here the CDR3 DNA reads TGCAGCGTAACGACAGGTCCCCAGAACACCGGGGAGCTGTTTTTT.

This clonotype was seen only a few times. The chain uses TRBV6-5 and TRBJ2-1; D is uncertain. V was cut by 1 base and J by 4 bases, with 8 bases left in between. The CDR3 covers 14 residues. Germline assignment: CDR1 MNHEY and CDR2 SVGAGI. The CDR3 coding sequence is TGTGCCAGCAGTTACTTCGACGGGTACAATGAGCAGTTCTTC. It translates to CASSYFDGYNEQFF.

This clonotype was seen a few times. The V call is TRBV20-1, the J call TRBJ2-2, with 7 bases that match TRBD2. The CDR3 covers 16 residues. The V segment lost 5 bases and the J segment 2 bases; nucleotides outside the gene matches: 11. Germline V gives CDR1 DFQATT, CDR2 SNEGSKA (reference sequence). CDR3 nucleotides: TGCAGTGCTCGTGGGGGGGGTCGACGAAACACCGGGGAGCTGTTTTTT. This encodes CSARGGGRRNTGELFF.

This chain links TRBV7-4 with TRBJ2-7; 7 bases line up with TRBD1. CDR3 length: 15 residues. Per germline, CDR1 SGHVT and CDR2 SQSDAQ. V trimming: 3 bases; J trimming: 2 bases; junction bases outside the gene matches: 7. The CDR3 sequence: CASSFPDRPTYEQYF. The CDR3 coding sequence is TGTGCCAGCAGCTTCCCGGACAGGCCTACCTACGAGCAGTACTTC.

This sequence joins TRBV12-5 and TRBJ2-7; D is unresolved. Trimming left V 1 base short and J 1 base short, with 5 bases between. Germline V gene sequence: CDR1 LGHNT, CDR2 FRNRAP. CDR3 length equals 13 residues. The CDR3, as DNA: TGTGCTAGTGGTTTGGGACGTTCCTACGAGCAGTACTTC. Its translation is CASGLGRSYEQYF.

This clonotype was seen a handful of times. The chain combines TRBV7-8 with TRBJ2-1, with TRBD1 matching over 10 bases. J gave up 8 bases and V 1 base, and 5 bases lay outside the gene matches. Germline loops: CDR1 SGHVS, CDR2 FQNEAQ. This CDR3 contains 15 residues. The CDR3 is CASSLGQGAQDEQFF. The CDR3, as DNA: TGTGCCAGCAGCTTAGGACAGGGGGCTCAGGATGAGCAGTTCTTC.

The chain is built from TRBV7-9 and TRBJ2-7; 14 nucleotides match TRBD2. Germline V gene lookup returns CDR1 SEHNR and CDR2 FQNEAQ (reference sequence). The length of the CDR3 is 18 residues. Losses at the gene ends were 5 bases for V and 2 bases for J; bases not matched to a gene: 11. CDR3 nucleotide sequence: TGTGCCAGCAGCAAAACCGGGACTAGCGGGGGTAGCGCCTACGAGCAGTACTTC. This encodes CASSKTGTSGGSAYEQYF.